The clone carrying this T cell receptor (beta chain) was picked up a small number of times. What it binds is unknown. This sample is drawn from a study of blood T cells in healthy people across ages. A minimum of 6 micrograms of total RNA was extracted per sample. Broader study findings: Lack of knowledge of donor CMV status possibly confounded expanded clonotype changes.

Through a sample-barcoded 5' primer and a J-beta primer mix, a second PCR was run for roughly 7 to 12 cycles. TCRdb analysed the 5' RACE reads with MiXCR anew, one entry per CDR3 protein. The data contain about 800,000 distinct CDR3 sequences, roughly 25% of them seen just once; the ten biggest clones take up approximately 3.7%. There are 15 residues in the CDR3. The germline V gene encodes CDR1 SGDLS and CDR2 YYNGEE. The V segment lost 0 bases and the J segment 9 bases; nucleotides outside the gene matches: 5. These same records also appear under a second study, on T cells of mothers and their children. That source notes: The study recruited a few healthy Caucasian mothers and their six children as donors. There were over 9.5 million TCR beta CDR3 reads from each mother and about 3 million from each child.

This chain joins TRBV9 and TRBJ2-1, with 11 bases matching TRBD2. This receptor was identified in a boy aged 5-17 years in good health. The sequencing sample was made of blood. The CDR3 DNA reads as TGTGCCAGCAGCGTAGAAACTAGCGGGAGATTTGAGCAGTTCTTC. Its translation is CASSVETSGRFEQFF.